Listed here is a single T cell receptor beta chain. The antigen is undetermined. Donors were healthy Caucasian individuals from Russia aged about 6 to 90. Per sample, extraction of total RNA gave at least 6 micrograms in every case. The second PCR ran roughly 6 to 11 cycles with a sample-barcoded 5' primer and J-beta primers. Each cDNA was tagged by a template-switch adaptor containing 12 random nucleotides. From the 5' RACE reads, TCRdb called clonotypes with MiXCR, one entry per CDR3 protein. The sample records some 1.6 million distinct CDR3 sequences, roughly a third being singletons. The sample belongs to a study of blood T cells in healthy people across ages. Study-level results: Observed TCR beta diversity per million T cells went down as age went up. This fall followed a roughly linear course with age.

The TCR comes from a woman in her 30s in good health. Sequencing used blood.

DNA for the CDR3: TGTGCCAGCAGCGCCCGACTAGCGGGGGGCCAAATAGTGGACTCTGGGGCCAACGTCCTGACTTTC. It encodes CASSARLAGGQIVDSGANVLTF. The chain couples TRBV9 to TRBJ2-6, with TRBD2 identical over 13 bases. Trimming took 3 bases from V and 0 from J; bases not matched to a gene: 15. The CDR3 contains 22 residues. Per the germline V gene, CDR1 is SGDLS and CDR2 is YYNGEE.